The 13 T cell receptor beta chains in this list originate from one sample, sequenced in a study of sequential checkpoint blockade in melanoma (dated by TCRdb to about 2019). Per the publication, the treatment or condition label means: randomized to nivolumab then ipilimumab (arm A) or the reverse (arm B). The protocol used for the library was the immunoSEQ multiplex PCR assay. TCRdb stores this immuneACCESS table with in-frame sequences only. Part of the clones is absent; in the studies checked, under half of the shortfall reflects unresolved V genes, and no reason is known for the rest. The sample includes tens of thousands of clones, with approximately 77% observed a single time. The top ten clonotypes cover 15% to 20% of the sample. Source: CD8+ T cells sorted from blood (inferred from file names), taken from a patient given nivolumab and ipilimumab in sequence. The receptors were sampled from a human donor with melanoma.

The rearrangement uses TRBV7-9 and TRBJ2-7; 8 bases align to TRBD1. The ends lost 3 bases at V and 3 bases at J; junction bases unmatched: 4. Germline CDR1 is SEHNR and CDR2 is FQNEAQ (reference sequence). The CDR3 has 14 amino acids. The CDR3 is CASSFSGQDYEQYF. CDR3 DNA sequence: TGTGCCAGCAGCTTTTCGGGACAGGACTACGAGCAGTACTTC.

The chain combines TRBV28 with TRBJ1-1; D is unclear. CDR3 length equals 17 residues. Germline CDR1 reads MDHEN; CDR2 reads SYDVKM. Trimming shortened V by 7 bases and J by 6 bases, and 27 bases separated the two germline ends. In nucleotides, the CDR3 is TGTGCCAGCATCAACCGCGGGCGGATGTTTTATCGGGCTGAAGCTTTCTTT. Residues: CASINRGRMFYRAEAFF.

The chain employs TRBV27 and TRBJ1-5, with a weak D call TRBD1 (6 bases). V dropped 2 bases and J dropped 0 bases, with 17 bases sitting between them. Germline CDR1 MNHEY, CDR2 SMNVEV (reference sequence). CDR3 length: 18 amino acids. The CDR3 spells CASSLGPGAANSNQPQHF. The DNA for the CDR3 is TGTGCCAGCAGTTTAGGCCCAGGGGCCGCAAATAGCAATCAGCCCCAGCATTTT.

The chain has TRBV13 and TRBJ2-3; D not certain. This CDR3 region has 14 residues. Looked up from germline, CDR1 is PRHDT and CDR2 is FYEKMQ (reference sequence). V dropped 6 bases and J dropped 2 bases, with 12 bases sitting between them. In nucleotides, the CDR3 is TGTGCCAGCAGTCTCTCCTACTTCACAGATACGCAGTATTTT. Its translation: CASSLSYFTDTQYF.

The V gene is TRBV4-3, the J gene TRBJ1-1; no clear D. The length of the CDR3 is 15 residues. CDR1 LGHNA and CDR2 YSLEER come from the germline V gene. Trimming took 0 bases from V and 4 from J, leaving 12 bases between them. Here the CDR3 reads CASSQDREDSTEAFF. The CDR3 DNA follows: TGCGCCAGCAGCCAAGATCGAGAGGATAGCACTGAAGCTTTCTTT.

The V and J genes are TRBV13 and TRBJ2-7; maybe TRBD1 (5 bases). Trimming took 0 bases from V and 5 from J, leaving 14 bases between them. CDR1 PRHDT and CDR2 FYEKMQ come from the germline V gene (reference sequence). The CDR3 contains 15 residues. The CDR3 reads CASSLGRDWFNEQYF. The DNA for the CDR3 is TGTGCCAGCAGCTTAGGCAGGGATTGGTTTAACGAGCAGTACTTC.

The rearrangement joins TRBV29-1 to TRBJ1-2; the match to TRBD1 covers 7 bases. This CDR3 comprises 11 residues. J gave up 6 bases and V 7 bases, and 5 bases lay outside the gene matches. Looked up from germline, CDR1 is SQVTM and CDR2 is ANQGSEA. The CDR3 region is CSGDTGDGYTF. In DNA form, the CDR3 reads TGCAGCGGGGATACAGGGGATGGCTACACCTTC. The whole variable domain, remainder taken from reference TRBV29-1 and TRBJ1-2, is SAVISQKPSRDICQRGTSLTIQCQVDSQVTMMFWYRQQPGQSLTLIATANQGSEATYESGFVIDKFPISRPNLTFSTLTVSNMSPEDSSIYLCSGDTGDGYTFGSGTRLTVV.

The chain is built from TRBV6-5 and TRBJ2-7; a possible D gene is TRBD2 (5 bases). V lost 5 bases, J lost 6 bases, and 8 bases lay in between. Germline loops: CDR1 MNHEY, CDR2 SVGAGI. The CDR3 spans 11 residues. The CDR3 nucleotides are TGTGCCAGCAGTGCCGGGGTCGAGCAGTACTTC. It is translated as CASSAGVEQYF.

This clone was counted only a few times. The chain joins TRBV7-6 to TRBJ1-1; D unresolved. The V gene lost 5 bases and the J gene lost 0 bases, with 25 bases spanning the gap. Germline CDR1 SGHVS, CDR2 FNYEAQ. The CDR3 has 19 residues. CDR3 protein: CASSPSLSRGNFMNTEAFF. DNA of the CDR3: TGTGCCAGCAGCCCGTCCCTCTCCCGCGGCAACTTCATGAACACTGAAGCTTTCTTT.

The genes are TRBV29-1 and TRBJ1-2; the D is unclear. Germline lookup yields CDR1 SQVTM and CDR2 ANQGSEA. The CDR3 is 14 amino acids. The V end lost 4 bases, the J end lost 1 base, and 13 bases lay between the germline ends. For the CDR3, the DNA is TGCAGCGTTGTCAGAGCAGGATATAACTATGGCTACACCTTC. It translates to CSVVRAGYNYGYTF.

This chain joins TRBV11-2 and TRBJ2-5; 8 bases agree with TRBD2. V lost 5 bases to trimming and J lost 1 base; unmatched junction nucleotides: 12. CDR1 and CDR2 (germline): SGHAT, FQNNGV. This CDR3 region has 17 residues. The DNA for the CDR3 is TGTGCCAGCAGCCTCCACGCGGGGCGGGGGGTCCAAGAGACCCAGTACTTC. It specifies CASSLHAGRGVQETQYF.

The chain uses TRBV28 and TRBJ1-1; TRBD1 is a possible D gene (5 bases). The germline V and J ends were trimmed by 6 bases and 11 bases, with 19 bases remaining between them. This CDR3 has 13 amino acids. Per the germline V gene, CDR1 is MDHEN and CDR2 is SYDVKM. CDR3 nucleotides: TGTGCCAGCAGAACTCACAGGTCCCGGACGGCTTTCTTT. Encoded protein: CASRTHRSRTAFF.

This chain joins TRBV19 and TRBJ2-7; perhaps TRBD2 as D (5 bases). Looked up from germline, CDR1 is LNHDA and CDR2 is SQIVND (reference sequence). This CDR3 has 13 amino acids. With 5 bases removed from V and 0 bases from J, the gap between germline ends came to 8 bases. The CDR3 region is CASSPGLSYEQYF. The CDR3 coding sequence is TGTGCCAGTAGTCCCGGACTCTCCTACGAGCAGTACTTC.